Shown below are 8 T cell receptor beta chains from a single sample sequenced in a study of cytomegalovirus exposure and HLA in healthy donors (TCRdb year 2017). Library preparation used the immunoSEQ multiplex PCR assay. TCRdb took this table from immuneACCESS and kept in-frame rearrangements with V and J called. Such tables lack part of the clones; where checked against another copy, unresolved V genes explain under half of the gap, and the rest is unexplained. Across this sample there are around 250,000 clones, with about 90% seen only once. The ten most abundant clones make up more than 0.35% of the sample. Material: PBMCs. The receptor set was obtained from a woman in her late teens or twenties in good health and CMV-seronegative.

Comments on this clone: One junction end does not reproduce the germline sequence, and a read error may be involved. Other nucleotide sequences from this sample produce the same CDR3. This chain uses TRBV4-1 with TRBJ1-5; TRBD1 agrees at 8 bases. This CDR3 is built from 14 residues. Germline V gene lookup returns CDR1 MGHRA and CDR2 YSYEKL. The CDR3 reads CASSQDRGDQPQHF. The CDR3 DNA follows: TGCGCCAGCAGTCAAGACAGGGGAGATCAGCCCCAGCATTTT.

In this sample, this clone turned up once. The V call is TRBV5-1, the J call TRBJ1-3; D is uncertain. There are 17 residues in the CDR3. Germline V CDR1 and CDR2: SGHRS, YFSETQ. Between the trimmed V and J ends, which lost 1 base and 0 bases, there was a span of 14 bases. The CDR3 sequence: CASSLISIDSSGNTIYF. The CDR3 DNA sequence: TGCGCCAGCAGCTTGATCTCCATAGATAGCTCTGGAAACACCATATATTTT.

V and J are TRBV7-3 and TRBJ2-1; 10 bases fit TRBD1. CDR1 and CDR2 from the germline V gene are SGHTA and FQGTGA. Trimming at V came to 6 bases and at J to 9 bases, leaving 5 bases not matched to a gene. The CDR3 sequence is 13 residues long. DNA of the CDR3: TGTGCCAGCAGACCGACAGGGGGCAGTGAGCAGTTCTTC. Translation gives CASRPTGGSEQFF.

The CDR3 bases are TGTGCCATCAGTGTCAGGACAGCCTTTGATTCACCCCTCCACTTT. This sequence encodes CAISVRTAFDSPLHF. The chain is built from TRBV10-3 and TRBJ1-6; possibly TRBD1 for D (6 bases). This CDR3 region has 15 residues. V lost 4 bases and J 8 bases, leaving 15 bases between the germline ends. Germline CDR1 ENHRY, CDR2 SYGVKD.

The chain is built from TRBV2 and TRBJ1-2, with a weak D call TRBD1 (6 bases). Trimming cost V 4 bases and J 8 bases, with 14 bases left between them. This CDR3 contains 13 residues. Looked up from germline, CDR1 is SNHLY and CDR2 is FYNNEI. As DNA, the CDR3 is TGTGCCAGCAGTGTCAGGGGAGAAGGAGGCTACACCTTC. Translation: CASSVRGEGGYTF. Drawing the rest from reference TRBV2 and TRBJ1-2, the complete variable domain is EPEVTQTPSHQVTQMGQEVILRCVPISNHLYFYWYRQILGQKVEFLVSFYNNEISEKSEIFDDQFSVERPDGSNFTLKIRSTKLEDSAMYFCASSVRGEGGYTFGSGTRLTVV.

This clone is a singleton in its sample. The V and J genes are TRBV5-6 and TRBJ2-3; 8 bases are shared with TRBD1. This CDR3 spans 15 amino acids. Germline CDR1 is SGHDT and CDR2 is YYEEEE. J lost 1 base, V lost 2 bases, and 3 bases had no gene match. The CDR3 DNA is TGTGCCAGCAGCTTTAGGACAGGGCGCACAGATACGCAGTATTTT. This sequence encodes CASSFRTGRTDTQYF.

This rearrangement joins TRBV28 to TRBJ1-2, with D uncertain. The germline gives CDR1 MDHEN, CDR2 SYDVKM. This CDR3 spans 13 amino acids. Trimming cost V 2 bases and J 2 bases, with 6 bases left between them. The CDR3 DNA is TGTGCCAGCAGTTTAGAGCGAAACTATGGCTACACCTTC. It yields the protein CASSLERNYGYTF.

CDR3 sequence: CASSFVGGEETQYF. The CDR3 nucleotides read TGTGCCAGCAGCTTTGTGGGGGGGGAAGAGACCCAGTACTTC. The rearrangement joins TRBV5-4 to TRBJ2-5, with 7 positions matching TRBD2. In germline, CDR1 is SGHNT, CDR2 YYREEE (reference sequence). The CDR3 extends over 14 amino acids. The V gene end was trimmed by 2 bases and the J gene end by 3 bases; junction bases not matched to a gene: 4.